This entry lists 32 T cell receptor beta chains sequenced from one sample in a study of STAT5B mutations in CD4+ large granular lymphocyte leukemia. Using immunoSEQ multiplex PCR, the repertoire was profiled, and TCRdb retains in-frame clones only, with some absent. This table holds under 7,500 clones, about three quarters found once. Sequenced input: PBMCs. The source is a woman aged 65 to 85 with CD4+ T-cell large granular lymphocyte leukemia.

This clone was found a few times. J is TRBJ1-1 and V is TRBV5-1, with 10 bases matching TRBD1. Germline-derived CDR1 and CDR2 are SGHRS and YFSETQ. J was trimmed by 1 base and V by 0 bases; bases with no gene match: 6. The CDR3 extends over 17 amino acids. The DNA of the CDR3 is TGCGCCAGCAGCTTGGGGGACAGGGGCATTTCGAACACTGAAGCTTTCTTT. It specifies CASSLGDRGISNTEAFF.

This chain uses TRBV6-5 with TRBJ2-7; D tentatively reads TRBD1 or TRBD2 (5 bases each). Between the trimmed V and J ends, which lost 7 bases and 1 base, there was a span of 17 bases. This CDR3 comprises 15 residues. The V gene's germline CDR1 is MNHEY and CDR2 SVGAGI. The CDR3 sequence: CASKPRDRSSYEQYF. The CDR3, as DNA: TGTGCCAGCAAGCCCCGGGACCGTTCGTCCTACGAGCAGTACTTC.

CDR3 residues: CASSRTRVMDQPQHF. DNA of the CDR3: TGCGCCAGCAGCCGCACGCGGGTTATGGATCAGCCCCAGCATTTT. This chain joins TRBV4-1 and TRBJ1-5; the D is unclear. Germline CDR1 is MGHRA and CDR2 is YSYEKL. The CDR3 consists of 15 residues. Trimming left V 4 bases short and J 5 bases short, with 15 bases between.

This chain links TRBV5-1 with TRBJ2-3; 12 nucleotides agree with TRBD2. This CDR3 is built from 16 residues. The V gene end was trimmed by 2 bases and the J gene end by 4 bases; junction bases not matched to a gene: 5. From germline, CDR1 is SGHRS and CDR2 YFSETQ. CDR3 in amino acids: CASSFSSGGAPDTQYF. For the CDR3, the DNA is TGCGCCAGCAGCTTCTCTAGCGGGGGGGCCCCAGATACGCAGTATTTT.

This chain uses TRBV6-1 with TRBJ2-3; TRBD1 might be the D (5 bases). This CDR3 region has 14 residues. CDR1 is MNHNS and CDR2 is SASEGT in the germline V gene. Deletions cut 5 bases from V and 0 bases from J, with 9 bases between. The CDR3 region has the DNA TGTGCCAGCAGTTGGACACTTAGCACAGATACGCAGTATTTT. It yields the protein CASSWTLSTDTQYF.

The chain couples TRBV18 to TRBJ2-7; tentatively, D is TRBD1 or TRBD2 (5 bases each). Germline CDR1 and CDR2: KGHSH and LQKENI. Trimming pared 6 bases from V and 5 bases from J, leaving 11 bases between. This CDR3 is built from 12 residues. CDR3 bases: TGTGCCAGCTCCAACCGGGGCCACGAGCAGTACTTC. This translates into CASSNRGHEQYF.

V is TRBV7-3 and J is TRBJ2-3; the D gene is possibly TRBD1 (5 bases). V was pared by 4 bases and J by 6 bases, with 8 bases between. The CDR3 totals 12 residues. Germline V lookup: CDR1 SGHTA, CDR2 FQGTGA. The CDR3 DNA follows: TGTGCCAGCAGCTCAGGGTTTGATACGCAGTATTTT. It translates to CASSSGFDTQYF. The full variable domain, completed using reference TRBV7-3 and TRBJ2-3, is GAGVSQTPSNKVTEKGKYVELRCDPISGHTALYWYRQSLGQGPEFLIYFQGTGAADDSGLPNDRFFAVRPEGSVSTLKIQRTERGDSAVYLCASSSGFDTQYFGPGTRLTVL.

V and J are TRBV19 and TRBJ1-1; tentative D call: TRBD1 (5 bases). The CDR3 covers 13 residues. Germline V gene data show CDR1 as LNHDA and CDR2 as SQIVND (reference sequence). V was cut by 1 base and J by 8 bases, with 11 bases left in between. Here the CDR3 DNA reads TGTGCCAGTAGTATAGGGGGGGTTCGGGAAGCTTTCTTT. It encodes CASSIGGVREAFF.

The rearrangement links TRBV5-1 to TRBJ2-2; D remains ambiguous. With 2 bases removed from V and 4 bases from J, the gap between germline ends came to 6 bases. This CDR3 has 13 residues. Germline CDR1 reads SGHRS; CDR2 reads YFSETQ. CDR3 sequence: CASSFQSTGELFF. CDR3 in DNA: TGCGCCAGCAGCTTTCAGAGCACCGGGGAGCTGTTTTTT.

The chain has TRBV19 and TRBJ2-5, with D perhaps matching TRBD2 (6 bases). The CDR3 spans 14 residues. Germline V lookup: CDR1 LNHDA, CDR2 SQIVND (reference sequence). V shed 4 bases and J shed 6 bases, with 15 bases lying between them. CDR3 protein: CASSTRGTPKTQYF. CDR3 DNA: TGTGCCAGTAGTACGCGGGGCACCCCAAAGACCCAGTACTTC.

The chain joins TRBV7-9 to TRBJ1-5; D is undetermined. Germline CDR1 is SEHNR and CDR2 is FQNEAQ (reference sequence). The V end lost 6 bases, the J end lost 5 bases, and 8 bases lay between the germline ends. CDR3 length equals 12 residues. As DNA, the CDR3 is TGTGCCAGCAGTTTTCGGGATCAGCCCCAGCATTTT. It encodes CASSFRDQPQHF.

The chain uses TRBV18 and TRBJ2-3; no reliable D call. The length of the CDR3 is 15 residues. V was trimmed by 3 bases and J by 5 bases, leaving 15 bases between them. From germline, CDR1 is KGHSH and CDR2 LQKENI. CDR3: CASSPTHQVVDTQYF. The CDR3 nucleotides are TGTGCCAGCTCACCGACCCACCAAGTTGTAGATACGCAGTATTTT.

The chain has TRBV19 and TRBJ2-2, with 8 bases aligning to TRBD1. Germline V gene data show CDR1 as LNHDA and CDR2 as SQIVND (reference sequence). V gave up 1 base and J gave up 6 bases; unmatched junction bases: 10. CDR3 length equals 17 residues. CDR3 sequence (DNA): TGTGCCAGTAGTATAGCCGGGACAGGCGGTGGGGCCGGGGAGCTGTTTTTT. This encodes CASSIAGTGGGAGELFF.

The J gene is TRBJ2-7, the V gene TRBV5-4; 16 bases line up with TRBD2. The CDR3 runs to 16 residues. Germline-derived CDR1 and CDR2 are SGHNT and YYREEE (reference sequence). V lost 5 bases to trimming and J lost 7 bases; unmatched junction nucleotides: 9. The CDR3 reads CASSPGTSGREGEQYF. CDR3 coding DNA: TGTGCCAGCAGTCCCGGGACTAGCGGGAGGGAGGGAGAGCAGTACTTC.

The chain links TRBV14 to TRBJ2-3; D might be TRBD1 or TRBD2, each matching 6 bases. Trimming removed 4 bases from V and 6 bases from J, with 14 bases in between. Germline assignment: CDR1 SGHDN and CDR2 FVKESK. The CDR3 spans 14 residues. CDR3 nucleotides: TGTGCCAGCAGCCCGTCCGGGGGCTGGGATACGCAGTATTTT. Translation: CASSPSGGWDTQYF.

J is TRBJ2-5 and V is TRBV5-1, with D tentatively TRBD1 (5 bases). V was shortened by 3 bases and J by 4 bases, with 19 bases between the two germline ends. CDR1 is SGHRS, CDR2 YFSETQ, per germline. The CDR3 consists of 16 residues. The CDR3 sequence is CASSSGPDTQRETQYF. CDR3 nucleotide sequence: TGCGCCAGCAGCTCAGGCCCGGACACGCAGCGAGAGACCCAGTACTTC. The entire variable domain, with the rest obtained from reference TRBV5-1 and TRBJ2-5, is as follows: KAGVTQTPRYLIKTRGQQVTLSCSPISGHRSVSWYQQTPGQGLQFLFEYFSETQRNKGNFPGRFSGRQFSNSRSEMNVSTLELGDSALYLCASSSGPDTQRETQYFGPGTRLLVL.

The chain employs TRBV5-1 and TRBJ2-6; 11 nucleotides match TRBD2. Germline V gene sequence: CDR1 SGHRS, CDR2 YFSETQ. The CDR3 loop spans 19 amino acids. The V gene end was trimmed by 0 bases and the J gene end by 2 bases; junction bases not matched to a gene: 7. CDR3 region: CASSLAFSGGAPGANVLTF. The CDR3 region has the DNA TGCGCCAGCAGCTTGGCGTTTAGCGGGGGGGCGCCTGGGGCCAACGTCCTGACTTTC.

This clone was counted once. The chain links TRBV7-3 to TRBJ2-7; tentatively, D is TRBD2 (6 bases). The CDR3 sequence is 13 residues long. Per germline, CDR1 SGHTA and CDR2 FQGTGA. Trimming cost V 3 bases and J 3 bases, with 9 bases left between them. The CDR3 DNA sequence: TGTGCCAGCAGCTTGGACTACCGCTACGAGCAGTACTTC. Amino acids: CASSLDYRYEQYF.

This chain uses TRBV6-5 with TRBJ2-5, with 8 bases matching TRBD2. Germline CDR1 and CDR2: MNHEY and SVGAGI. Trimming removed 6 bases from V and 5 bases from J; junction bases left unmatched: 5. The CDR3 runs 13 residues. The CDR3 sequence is CASRSGLVETQYF. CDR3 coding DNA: TGTGCCAGCAGGTCGGGACTAGTCGAGACCCAGTACTTC.

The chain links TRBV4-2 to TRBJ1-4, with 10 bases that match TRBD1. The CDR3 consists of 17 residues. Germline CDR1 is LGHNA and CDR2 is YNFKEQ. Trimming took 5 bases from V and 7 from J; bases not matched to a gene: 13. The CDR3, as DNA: TGTGCCAGCAGCGGCCGACAGGGGGCTGCGGGAGGTGAAAAACTGTTTTTT. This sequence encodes CASSGRQGAAGGEKLFF.

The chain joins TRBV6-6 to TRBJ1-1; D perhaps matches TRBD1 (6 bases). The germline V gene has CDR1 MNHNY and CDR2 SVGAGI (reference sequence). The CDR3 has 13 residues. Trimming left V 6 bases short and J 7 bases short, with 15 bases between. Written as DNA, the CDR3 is TGTGCCAGCAGCCGGACAGAGCGGAGTGAAGCTTTCTTT. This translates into CASSRTERSEAFF.

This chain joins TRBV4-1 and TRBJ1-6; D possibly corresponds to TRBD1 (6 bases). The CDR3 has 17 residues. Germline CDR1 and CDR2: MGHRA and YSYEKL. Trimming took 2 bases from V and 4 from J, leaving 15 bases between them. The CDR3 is CASSQTVDRDYNSPLHF. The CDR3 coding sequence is TGCGCCAGCAGCCAAACAGTGGACAGAGATTATAATTCACCCCTCCACTTT.

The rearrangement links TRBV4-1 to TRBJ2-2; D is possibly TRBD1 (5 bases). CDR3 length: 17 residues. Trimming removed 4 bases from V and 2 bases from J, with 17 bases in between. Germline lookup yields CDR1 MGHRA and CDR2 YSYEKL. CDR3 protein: CASSPPLVGQNTGELFF. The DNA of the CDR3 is TGCGCCAGCAGCCCGCCCCTGGTCGGACAAAACACCGGGGAGCTGTTTTTT.

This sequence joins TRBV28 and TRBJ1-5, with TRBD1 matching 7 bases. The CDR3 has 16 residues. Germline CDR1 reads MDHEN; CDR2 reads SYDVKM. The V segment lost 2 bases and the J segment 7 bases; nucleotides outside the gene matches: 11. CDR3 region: CASSLPSTGAYQPQHF. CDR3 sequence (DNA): TGTGCCAGCAGTTTACCCTCAACAGGGGCCTACCAGCCCCAGCATTTT.

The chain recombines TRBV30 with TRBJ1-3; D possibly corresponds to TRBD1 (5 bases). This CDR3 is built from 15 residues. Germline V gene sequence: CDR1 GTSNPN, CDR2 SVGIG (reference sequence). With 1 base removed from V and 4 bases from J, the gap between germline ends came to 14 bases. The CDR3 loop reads CAWSEGLSKGNTIYF. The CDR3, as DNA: TGTGCCTGGAGTGAGGGACTTTCCAAGGGAAACACCATATATTTT. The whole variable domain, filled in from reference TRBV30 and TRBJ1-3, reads SQTIHQWPATLVQPVGSPLSLECTVEGTSNPNLYWYRQAAGRGLQLLFYSVGIGQISSEVPQNLSASRPQDRQFILSSKKLLLSDSGFYLCAWSEGLSKGNTIYFGEGSWLTVV.

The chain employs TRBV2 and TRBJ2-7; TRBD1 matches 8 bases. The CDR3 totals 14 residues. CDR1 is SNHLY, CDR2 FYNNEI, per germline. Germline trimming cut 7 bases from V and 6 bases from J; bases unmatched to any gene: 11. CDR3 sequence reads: CASNRQGPMGEQYF. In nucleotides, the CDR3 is TGTGCCAGCAACCGACAGGGGCCCATGGGCGAGCAGTACTTC. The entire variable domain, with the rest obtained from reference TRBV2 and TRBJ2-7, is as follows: EPEVTQTPSHQVTQMGQEVILRCVPISNHLYFYWYRQILGQKVEFLVSFYNNEISEKSEIFDDQFSVERPDGSNFTLKIRSTKLEDSAMYFCASNRQGPMGEQYFGPGTRLTVT.

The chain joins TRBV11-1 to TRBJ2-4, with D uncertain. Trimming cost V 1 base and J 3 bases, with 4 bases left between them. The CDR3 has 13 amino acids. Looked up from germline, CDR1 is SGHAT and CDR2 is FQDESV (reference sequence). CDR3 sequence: CASSLGDKNIQYF. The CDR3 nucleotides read TGTGCCAGCAGCTTAGGCGACAAAAACATTCAGTACTTC.

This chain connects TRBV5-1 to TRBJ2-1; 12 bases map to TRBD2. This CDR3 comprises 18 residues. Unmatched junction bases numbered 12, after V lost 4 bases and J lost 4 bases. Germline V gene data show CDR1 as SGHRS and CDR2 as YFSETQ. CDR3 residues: CASSDREPTSGRYNEQFF. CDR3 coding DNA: TGCGCCAGCAGCGACAGGGAGCCGACTAGCGGGAGATACAATGAGCAGTTCTTC.

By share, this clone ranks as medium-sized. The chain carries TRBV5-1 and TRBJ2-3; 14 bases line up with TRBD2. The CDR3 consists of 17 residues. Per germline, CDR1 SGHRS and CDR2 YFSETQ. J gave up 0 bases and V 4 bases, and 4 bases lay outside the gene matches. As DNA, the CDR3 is TGCGCCAGCAGCACCGGGACTAGCGGGGGTAGCACAGATACGCAGTATTTT. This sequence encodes CASSTGTSGGSTDTQYF.

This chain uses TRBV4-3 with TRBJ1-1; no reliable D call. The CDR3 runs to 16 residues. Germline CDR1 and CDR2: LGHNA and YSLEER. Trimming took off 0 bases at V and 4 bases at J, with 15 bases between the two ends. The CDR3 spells CASSQDRRAGGTEAFF. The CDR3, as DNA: TGCGCCAGCAGCCAAGATAGAAGGGCCGGCGGCACTGAAGCTTTCTTT.

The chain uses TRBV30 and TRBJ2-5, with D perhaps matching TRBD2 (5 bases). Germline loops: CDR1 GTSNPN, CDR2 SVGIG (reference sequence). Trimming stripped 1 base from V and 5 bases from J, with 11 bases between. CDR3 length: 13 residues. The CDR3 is CAWSGSRGETQYF. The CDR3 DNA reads TGTGCCTGGAGTGGAAGTCGAGGGGAGACCCAGTACTTC.

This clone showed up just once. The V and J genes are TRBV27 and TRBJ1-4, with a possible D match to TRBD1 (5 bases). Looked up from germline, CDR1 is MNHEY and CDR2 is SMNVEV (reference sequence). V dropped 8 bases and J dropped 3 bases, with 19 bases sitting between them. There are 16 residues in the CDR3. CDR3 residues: CASGRAELGSNEKLFF. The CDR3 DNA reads TGTGCCAGCGGCAGGGCAGAACTTGGATCTAATGAAAAACTGTTTTTT.